This T cell receptor beta chain appears in the sequencing data of a study of cytomegalovirus exposure and HLA in healthy donors. V was clipped by 5 bases and J by 4 bases; unmatched bases: 14. The CDR3 loop spans 17 amino acids. From germline, CDR1 is MDHEN and CDR2 SYDVKM. Findings and limits, study-wide: Cytomegalovirus association was listed for around 170 TCR beta chains.

Points on this clone: What it binds is unknown.

When sampled, the donors appeared nominally healthy, though they likely had unrecorded immune exposures. 13 Jbeta primers and 60 Vbeta primers were used for the PCR. Profiling relied on immunoSEQ multiplex PCR, and the TCRdb table lists in-frame clones only, not all of them. This table has about 82,000 clones, about 78% appearing once. This rearrangement joins TRBV28 to TRBJ1-2; 9 bases align to TRBD1. This receptor was taken from a man aged 45-65 years in good health and CMV-seronegative. Sequencing was performed on PBMCs. The CDR3 bases are TGTGCCAGCAGTACAAGCGCCCGGGACAGGGCAATCTATGGCTACACCTTC. It specifies CASSTSARDRAIYGYTF.